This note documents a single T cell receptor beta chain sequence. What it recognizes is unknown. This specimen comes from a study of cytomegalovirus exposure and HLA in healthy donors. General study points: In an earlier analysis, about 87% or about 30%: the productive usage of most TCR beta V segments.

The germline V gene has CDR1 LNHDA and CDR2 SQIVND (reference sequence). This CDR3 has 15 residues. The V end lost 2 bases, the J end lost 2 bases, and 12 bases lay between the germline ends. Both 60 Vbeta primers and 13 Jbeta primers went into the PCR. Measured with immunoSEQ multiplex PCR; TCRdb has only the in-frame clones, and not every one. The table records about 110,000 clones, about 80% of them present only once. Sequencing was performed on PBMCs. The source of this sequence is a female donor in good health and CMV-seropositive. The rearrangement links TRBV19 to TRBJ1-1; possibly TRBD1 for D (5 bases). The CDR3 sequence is CASSIYGGGNTEAFF. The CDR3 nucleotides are TGTGCCAGTAGTATATACGGGGGGGGAAACACTGAAGCTTTCTTT.